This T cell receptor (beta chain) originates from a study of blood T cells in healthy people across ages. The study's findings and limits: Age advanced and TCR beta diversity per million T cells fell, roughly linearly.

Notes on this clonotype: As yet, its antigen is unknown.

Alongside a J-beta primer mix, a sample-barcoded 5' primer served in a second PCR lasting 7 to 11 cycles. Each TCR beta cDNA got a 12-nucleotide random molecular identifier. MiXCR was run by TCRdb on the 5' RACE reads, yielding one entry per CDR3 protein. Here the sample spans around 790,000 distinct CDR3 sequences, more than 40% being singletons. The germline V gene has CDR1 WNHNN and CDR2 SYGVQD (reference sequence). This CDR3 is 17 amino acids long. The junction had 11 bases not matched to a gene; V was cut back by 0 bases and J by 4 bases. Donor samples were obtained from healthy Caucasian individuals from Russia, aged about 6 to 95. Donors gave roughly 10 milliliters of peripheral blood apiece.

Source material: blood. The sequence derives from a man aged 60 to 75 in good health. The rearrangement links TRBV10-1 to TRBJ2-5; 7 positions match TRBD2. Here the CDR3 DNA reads TGCGCCAGCAGTGAGTCGTGGGGGGGGGAGGACGCAGAGACCCAGTACTTC. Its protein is CASSESWGGEDAETQYF.